One and the same sample provided the 11 T cell receptor beta chains below, sequenced in a study of cytomegalovirus exposure and HLA in healthy donors. Primers included in the PCR were 60 Vbeta and 13 Jbeta primers. TCRdb's table, derived via immunoSEQ multiplex PCR, lists solely in-frame clones and lacks some. This sample carries approximately 120,000 clones, approximately 73% of them seen once, and the ten largest clones take approximately 4.3%. The sequenced sample consisted of PBMCs. Receptors originate from a man in his sixties in good health and CMV-seropositive.

Here the CDR3 reads CASSPAGTGGHEQYF. CDR3 nucleotides: TGTGCCAGCAGTCCCGCCGGGACAGGGGGCCACGAGCAGTACTTC. The chain combines TRBV28 with TRBJ2-7; TRBD1 aligns across 12 bases. V was clipped by 5 bases and J by 5 bases; unmatched bases: 7. The CDR3 is made up of 15 amino acids. Germline-derived CDR1 and CDR2 are MDHEN and SYDVKM.

CDR3 residues: CATGGGSYNEQFF. The CDR3 DNA reads TGTGCCACAGGGGGTGGCTCCTACAATGAGCAGTTCTTC. The chain employs TRBV9 and TRBJ2-1, with 7 bases fitting TRBD1. Germline loops: CDR1 SGDLS, CDR2 YYNGEE. Unmatched junction bases numbered 3, after V lost 9 bases and J lost 0 bases. This CDR3 comprises 13 residues.

The chain has TRBV2 and TRBJ2-1; D perhaps matches TRBD1 (6 bases). Trimming stripped 6 bases from V and 2 bases from J, with 11 bases between. Germline CDR1 reads SNHLY; CDR2 reads FYNNEI. The CDR3 sequence is 14 residues long. CDR3: CASRRWGPYNEQFF. The DNA for the CDR3 is TGTGCCAGCAGGAGGTGGGGGCCCTACAATGAGCAGTTCTTC.

The chain employs TRBV2 and TRBJ1-6; D unclear. The CDR3 contains 14 residues. Trimming took off 2 bases at V and 6 bases at J, with 8 bases between the two ends. CDR1 and CDR2 (germline): SNHLY, FYNNEI. The CDR3 is CASSETTLNSPLHF. The DNA of the CDR3 is TGTGCCAGCAGTGAAACCACTCTTAATTCACCCCTCCACTTT.

The CDR3: CASSQEASGGYTDTQYF. CDR3 in DNA: TGTGCCAGCAGCCAAGAAGCTAGCGGGGGATACACAGATACGCAGTATTTT. The chain joins TRBV4-2 to TRBJ2-3, with 10 bases identical to TRBD2. The CDR3 runs to 17 residues. Germline CDR1 is LGHNA and CDR2 is YNFKEQ. Germline trimming cut 0 bases from V and 2 bases from J; bases unmatched to any gene: 5.

V gene TRBV5-4 combines with J gene TRBJ2-3, with TRBD2 identical over 8 bases. Germline V lookup: CDR1 SGHNT, CDR2 YYREEE (reference sequence). The length of the CDR3 is 14 residues. J gave up 2 bases and V 3 bases, and 2 bases lay outside the gene matches. The CDR3 loop is CASSSSGSTDTQYF. In DNA, the CDR3 is TGTGCCAGCAGCTCTAGCGGGTCCACAGATACGCAGTATTTT.

The J gene is TRBJ2-5, the V gene TRBV9; possibly TRBD1 for D (6 bases). This CDR3 is built from 15 residues. CDR1 is SGDLS and CDR2 is YYNGEE in the germline V gene. Trimming shortened V by 3 bases and J by 2 bases, and 14 bases separated the two germline ends. The CDR3 nucleotides read TGTGCCAGCAGCGGGCCGGACAGCGATCAAGAGACCCAGTACTTC. Translating gives CASSGPDSDQETQYF.

This clone was detected once. The V gene is TRBV6-1, the J gene TRBJ1-2, with D perhaps TRBD1 (6 bases). CDR3 length equals 15 residues. Germline V CDR1 and CDR2: MNHNS, SASEGT. Between the trimmed V and J ends, which lost 10 bases and 4 bases, there was a span of 22 bases. CDR3 protein: CATLGITGQSYGYTF. CDR3 in DNA: TGTGCCACCCTAGGGATCACCGGACAGAGCTATGGCTACACCTTC.

The chain combines TRBV5-4 with TRBJ2-7; D is unclear. This CDR3 region has 12 residues. V lost 3 bases, J lost 3 bases, and 7 bases lay in between. Germline-derived CDR1 and CDR2 are SGHNT and YYREEE (reference sequence). CDR3 region: CASSSTGYEQYF. As DNA, the CDR3 is TGTGCCAGCAGCTCGACTGGCTACGAGCAGTACTTC.

This clone occurred once. V usage is TRBV4-1 and J usage is TRBJ2-5; tentative D call: TRBD2 (7 bases). The DNA end favors TRBJ2-7, so the J call may be wrong. The CDR3 runs 12 residues. Germline assignment: CDR1 MGHRA and CDR2 YSYEKL. CDR3 nucleotide sequence: TGCGCCAGCAGCCCCGGGGGGCTCGAGCAGTACTTC. It codes for CASSPGGLEQYF.

This sequence joins TRBV6-1 and TRBJ1-5; 7 nucleotides line up with TRBD1. The V segment lost 10 bases and the J segment 5 bases; nucleotides outside the gene matches: 14. Germline loops: CDR1 MNHNS, CDR2 SASEGT. The CDR3 loop spans 15 amino acids. CDR3: CAIALTGRLDQPQHF. The CDR3 nucleotides are TGTGCCATCGCTCTGACAGGGAGGTTGGATCAGCCCCAGCATTTT.